The rows below give T cell receptor beta chains drawn from one sample of a study of tumour-infiltrating T cells in Burkitt lymphoma. Here immunoSEQ multiplex PCR was the method, and the copy in TCRdb shows in-frame clones only, minus some. The table has 2,000 to 2,500 clones, roughly 15% seen once. The sequencing sample was made of tumor tissue. These receptor sequences come from a human donor with Burkitt lymphoma. The CDR3 runs from the conserved cysteine through the conserved F or W. A D gene is named only where the DNA matches it firmly. A clone size is listed for some rows: how often the clone was seen (once, few, many), or a class if it is expanded.

clone_size: few; j_call: TRBJ2-7; d_call: TRBD1; v_call: TRBV6-5; cdr3_aa: CASSYPGQGINEQYF; cdr3_nt: TGTGCCAGCAGTTACCCGGGACAGGGGATAAACGAGCAGTACTTC
clone_size: few; j_call: TRBJ2-7; d_call: TRBD2; v_call: TRBV5-1; cdr3_aa: CASSLVPSGGAKEQYF; cdr3_nt: TGCGCCAGCAGCTTGGTTCCTAGCGGGGGGGCGAAGGAGCAGTACTTC
clone_size: NA; j_call: TRBJ1-5; d_call: TRBD1; v_call: TRBV6-5; cdr3_aa: CASSCRQGEHF; cdr3_nt: TGTGCCAGCAGTTGCCGACAGGGGGAGCATTTT
clone_size: NA; j_call: TRBJ2-3; d_call: NA; v_call: TRBV30; cdr3_aa: CAWSPGRGTDTQYF; cdr3_nt: TGTGCCTGGAGTCCAGGCAGGGGTACAGATACGCAGTATTTT
clone_size: large; j_call: TRBJ2-1; d_call: NA; v_call: TRBV5-1; cdr3_aa: CASSLVGFGNEQFF; cdr3_nt: TGCGCCAGCAGCTTGGTTGGTTTTGGCAATGAGCAGTTCTTC
clone_size: NA; j_call: TRBJ1-2; d_call: NA; v_call: TRBV11-2; cdr3_aa: CASSPRYRIGGYTF; cdr3_nt: TGTGCCAGCAGCCCTCGCTACAGGATCGGTGGCTACACCTTC
clone_size: large; j_call: TRBJ1-1; d_call: NA; v_call: TRBV7-2; cdr3_aa: CASSLEGLLNTEAFF; cdr3_nt: TGTGCCAGCAGCTTAGAGGGGCTGCTGAACACTGAAGCTTTCTTT
clone_size: NA; j_call: TRBJ1-1; d_call: NA; v_call: TRBV27; cdr3_aa: CASSLSLGPLNTEAFF; cdr3_nt: TGTGCCAGCAGTTTATCGTTGGGACCCCTGAACACTGAAGCTTTCTTT
clone_size: NA; j_call: TRBJ1-4; d_call: TRBD1; v_call: TRBV5-1; cdr3_aa: CASSFTQGQGEKLFF; cdr3_nt: TGCGCCAGCAGCTTCACTCAGGGACAGGGTGAAAAACTGTTTTTT
clone_size: few; j_call: TRBJ1-2; d_call: NA; v_call: TRBV18; cdr3_aa: CASSREITNYGYTF; cdr3_nt: TGTGCCAGCTCACGAGAGATTACTAACTATGGCTACACCTTC
clone_size: few; j_call: TRBJ2-7; d_call: NA; v_call: TRBV2; cdr3_aa: CASSANYEQYF; cdr3_nt: TGTGCCAGCAGCGCAAACTACGAGCAGTACTTC
clone_size: NA; j_call: TRBJ2-3; d_call: TRBD2; v_call: TRBV19; cdr3_aa: CASSVTSVHPADTQYF; cdr3_nt: TGTGCCAGTAGTGTGACTAGCGTACACCCTGCAGATACGCAGTATTTT
clone_size: few; j_call: TRBJ2-7; d_call: TRBD1; v_call: TRBV29-1; cdr3_aa: CSVGQGREQYF; cdr3_nt: TGCAGCGTGGGACAGGGCCGCGAGCAGTACTTC
clone_size: few; j_call: TRBJ2-1; d_call: NA; v_call: TRBV7-2; cdr3_aa: CASSFIRNLGEQFF; cdr3_nt: TGTGCCAGCAGCTTTATTAGGAATTTAGGGGAGCAGTTCTTC
clone_size: few; j_call: TRBJ1-5; d_call: NA; v_call: TRBV28; cdr3_aa: CASSSPDGENQPQHF; cdr3_nt: TGTGCCAGCAGTTCCCCCGACGGAGAAAATCAGCCCCAGCATTTT
clone_size: NA; j_call: TRBJ2-1; d_call: TRBD1; v_call: TRBV7-6; cdr3_aa: CAPRQGDSYNEQFF; cdr3_nt: TGTGCCCCCAGACAGGGTGACTCCTACAATGAGCAGTTCTTC
clone_size: few; j_call: TRBJ1-3; d_call: NA; v_call: TRBV7-2; cdr3_aa: CASSLRRGDSGNTIYF; cdr3_nt: TGTGCCAGCAGCTTGCGGCGGGGGGACTCTGGAAACACCATATATTTT
clone_size: few; j_call: TRBJ2-2; d_call: NA; v_call: TRBV9; cdr3_aa: CASSIRGADGELFF; cdr3_nt: TGTGCCAGCAGTATCAGGGGGGCCGACGGGGAGCTGTTTTTT
clone_size: few; j_call: TRBJ2-3; d_call: TRBD1; v_call: TRBV7-9; cdr3_aa: CASSSRQGSDTQYF; cdr3_nt: TGTGCCAGCAGCTCCCGACAGGGGTCAGATACGCAGTATTTT
clone_size: NA; j_call: TRBJ2-7; d_call: NA; v_call: TRBV4-1; cdr3_aa: CASSQRVTQGGYEQYF; cdr3_nt: TGCGCCAGCAGCCAAAGGGTGACCCAGGGCGGGTACGAGCAGTACTTC
clone_size: few; j_call: TRBJ1-3; d_call: TRBD1; v_call: TRBV2; cdr3_aa: CASSDYTGAGNTIYF; cdr3_nt: TGTGCCAGCAGTGACTATACAGGGGCCGGAAACACCATATATTTT
clone_size: few; j_call: TRBJ2-1; d_call: NA; v_call: TRBV5-1; cdr3_aa: CASSLGGYNEQFF; cdr3_nt: TGCGCCAGCAGCTTGGGGGGGTACAATGAGCAGTTCTTC
clone_size: NA; j_call: TRBJ1-1; d_call: NA; v_call: TRBV6-6; cdr3_aa: CASLEFTEAFF; cdr3_nt: TGTGCCAGCCTCGAGTTCACTGAAGCTTTCTTT
clone_size: NA; j_call: TRBJ1-1; d_call: NA; v_call: TRBV6-5; cdr3_aa: CASSTRTAFTTETFF; cdr3_nt: TGTGCCAGCAGTACCAGGACAGCTTTCACCACTGAAACTTTCTTT
clone_size: NA; j_call: TRBJ1-1; d_call: NA; v_call: TRBV29-1; cdr3_aa: CSVPGGNTEAFF; cdr3_nt: TGCAGCGTTCCGGGGGGGAACACTGAAGCTTTCTTT